The sequence of this TCR beta chain was determined in a study of blood T cell repertoires in COVID-19 (dated by TCRdb to 2018 to 2020). Looking at the study overall: Samples covering the acute and convalescent phases of COVID-19 were provided by collaborators in the United States, Italy and Spain. The material from the prospective study consisted of cDNA or gDNA derived from T cells, B-cell-depleted T cells, or PBMCs. The dataset comprised deeply sampled blood TCRbeta repertoires from subjects exposed to, actively infected with, or recovered from COVID-19. The repertoires were released in a freely available public database intended as a resource for research on the immune response to SARS-CoV-2. The samples were drawn from the first 160 participants of the ongoing ImmuneRACE study and from 950 to 1,500 subjects provided by 6 global collaborators. Sample metadata almost always included a de-identified subject ID, COVID-19 status, age in years and sex. Where available, HLA class I and class II types were taken from metadata supplied by the sample provider and were not determined by assay-based typing.

V and J lose 4 bases and 6 bases, and a span of 13 bases separates them. The germline V gene yields SGHRS for CDR1 and YFSETQ for CDR2. The CDR3 measures 14 amino acids from cysteine to phenylalanine. Only CDR3 DNA remains: 42 bases, in frame from the first base. The collaborating institutions used their own protocols to collect whole blood in K2EDTA tubes. For TCRbeta analysis, collaborator samples were shipped as frozen whole blood, as isolated PBMCs, or as DNA extracted from either sample type. Comment on this clone: Which antigen it targets is not known. No base qualities exist here, and no much larger clone lies one base off it.

Overall results and qualifications from the work: Clinical and demographic metadata were provided uncurated, with the amount varying by source and participant.

The immunoSEQ Assay, a bias-controlled multiplex PCR, was used to amplify TCRbeta CDR3 regions from genomic DNA. As for how the authors treated the data: Nucleated cell counts per sample were estimated from amplification of reference gene primers within the assay. Sequence reads were collapsed and filtered to measure the absolute abundance of every unique TCRbeta CDR3 rearrangement. For each sample, productive Simpson clonality was calculated as the square root of Simpson's diversity index over productive rearrangements. In its TCRdb copy, this immuneACCESS table keeps in-frame sequences only and misses some clones. Where compared with another copy, unresolved V genes explain less than half of these, and the others have no known cause. D and trimming were read from the DNA, whereas the V and J calls and clone size are those reported in that table. In all, the sample holds 250,000 or so clones, and 70% to 85% of those were seen once. The ten largest make up 1.5% to 2% of the sample.

Sequencing used peripheral blood. The TCR sequence derives from a woman of 80 years or more with acute or convalescent COVID-19. The chain was built from TRBV5-1 and TRBJ1-4; TRBD1 could be the D gene, as 6 bases match. The bases read TGCGCCAGCAGCAGGCAGGGGAGCGATGAAAAACTGTTTTTT. Translation gives CASSRQGSDEKLFF. When the CDR3 is completed using the reference TRBV5-1 and TRBJ1-4 genes on either side, the full variable domain is KAGVTQTPRYLIKTRGQQVTLSCSPISGHRSVSWYQQTPGQGLQFLFEYFSETQRNKGNFPGRFSGRQFSNSRSEMNVSTLELGDSALYLCASSRQGSDEKLFFGSGTQLSVL.